Following are 24 T cell receptor beta chains from one sample sequenced in a study of cytomegalovirus exposure and HLA in healthy donors. The PCR ran on 60 Vbeta and 13 Jbeta primers. Measured with immunoSEQ multiplex PCR; TCRdb has only the in-frame clones, and not every one. The table includes 100,000 to 150,000 clones, 80% detected once. The sample was PBMCs. The receptors were sampled from a female donor in good health and CMV-seropositive.

J is TRBJ2-4 and V is TRBV19; 8 positions match TRBD1. The CDR3 sequence is 13 residues long. Trimming cost V 5 bases and J 8 bases; bases outside gene matches: 5. Per the germline V gene, CDR1 is LNHDA and CDR2 is SQIVND (reference sequence). As DNA, the CDR3 is TGTGCCAGTAGTTCCGGACAGGGAGACATTCAGTACTTC. This encodes CASSSGQGDIQYF.

The J gene is TRBJ1-5, the V gene TRBV10-2; TRBD1 is a possible D gene (5 bases). This CDR3 is built from 13 residues. Trimming shortened V by 6 bases and J by 7 bases, and 13 bases separated the two germline ends. CDR1 is WSHSY and CDR2 is SAAADI in the germline V gene. The CDR3 region is CASRGTKDQPQHF. DNA for the CDR3: TGCGCCAGCAGAGGGACTAAAGACCAGCCCCAGCATTTT.

The chain has TRBV7-8 and TRBJ1-4; D not certain. V lost 4 bases and J lost 0, with 6 bases in between. The CDR3 extends over 14 amino acids. The germline V gene has CDR1 SGHVS and CDR2 FQNEAQ. The CDR3 spells CASSYTTTNEKLFF. The CDR3 region has the DNA TGTGCCAGCAGCTACACGACAACTAATGAAAAACTGTTTTTT.

This chain links TRBV7-2 with TRBJ2-7; D possibly corresponds to TRBD1 (6 bases). Germline CDR1 SGHTA, CDR2 FQGNSA. The CDR3 runs to 14 residues. Trimming stripped 5 bases from V and 3 bases from J, with 14 bases between. The DNA of the CDR3 is TGTGCCAGCAGCCCCCAACAGGGATACTACGAGCAGTACTTC. As protein: CASSPQQGYYEQYF. Full variable domain (remainder filled in from reference TRBV7-2 and TRBJ2-7): GAGVSQSPSNKVTEKGKDVELRCDPISGHTALYWYRQSLGQGLEFLIYFQGNSAPDKSGLPSDRFSAERTGGSVSTLTIQRTQQEDSAVYLCASSPQQGYYEQYFGPGTRLTVT.

The rearrangement links TRBV6-6 to TRBJ1-4; D call uncertain. Germline assignment: CDR1 MNHNY and CDR2 SVGAGI (reference sequence). With 8 bases removed from V and 0 bases from J, the gap between germline ends came to 7 bases. The CDR3 is 13 residues long. As DNA, the CDR3 is TGTGCCAGCGTGGCAGCAACTAATGAAAAACTGTTTTTT. Its protein is CASVAATNEKLFF.

J is TRBJ2-3 and V is TRBV6-6, with D perhaps TRBD1 (5 bases). Trimming cost V 6 bases and J 0 bases, with 13 bases left between them. The CDR3 runs 15 residues. Germline CDR1 and CDR2: MNHNY and SVGAGI (reference sequence). CDR3 in amino acids: CASSTGRMSTDTQYF. CDR3 sequence (DNA): TGTGCCAGCAGCACAGGACGCATGAGCACAGATACGCAGTATTTT.

This clone was detected a few times. The V gene is TRBV30, the J gene TRBJ1-2, with 8 bases lining up with TRBD1. The CDR3 totals 14 residues. Germline assignment: CDR1 GTSNPN and CDR2 SVGIG (reference sequence). The V and J ends lost 1 base and 3 bases, in that order; junction bases with no gene match: 4. Here the CDR3 reads CAWSAYRGDYGYTF. The CDR3, as DNA: TGTGCCTGGAGTGCCTACAGGGGGGACTATGGCTACACCTTC.

This clone was seen a few times. The chain combines TRBV5-1 with TRBJ2-3; D might be TRBD2 (6 bases). This CDR3 is 14 amino acids long. Germline V lookup: CDR1 SGHRS, CDR2 YFSETQ. Trimming shortened V by 0 bases and J by 1 base, and 6 bases separated the two germline ends. CDR3 sequence (DNA): TGCGCCAGCAGCTTGGCTAGCGGCACAGATACGCAGTATTTT. It translates to CASSLASGTDTQYF.

This CDR3 is CASSIGPEGGGETQYF. The CDR3 nucleotides read TGTGCCAGTAGTATCGGGCCGGAGGGTGGTGGAGAGACCCAGTACTTC. The V gene is TRBV19, the J gene TRBJ2-5; D is perhaps TRBD2 (6 bases). Germline V gives CDR1 LNHDA, CDR2 SQIVND (reference sequence). The CDR3 contains 16 residues. Trimming removed 3 bases at V and 4 bases at J, with 18 bases between.

The rearrangement uses TRBV9 and TRBJ2-3; D perhaps matches TRBD1 (6 bases). CDR1 and CDR2 (germline): SGDLS, YYNGEE. V dropped 4 bases and J dropped 3 bases, with 18 bases sitting between them. The CDR3 contains 16 residues. In DNA, the CDR3 is TGTGCCAGCAGCTACCACCGAGGGGGTATGACAGATACGCAGTATTTT. This translates into CASSYHRGGMTDTQYF.

This clone was counted once. This chain links TRBV18 with TRBJ2-2; D remains unclear. Trimming removed 1 base at V and 6 bases at J, with 3 bases between. This CDR3 has 12 amino acids. Germline CDR1 and CDR2: KGHSH and LQKENI. This chain's CDR3 is CASSPLAGELFF. CDR3 coding DNA: TGTGCCAGCTCACCACTCGCCGGGGAGCTGTTTTTT.

CDR3 bases: TGTGCCAGCAGCTTTCTGACTGGTTACGAGCAGTACTTC. Translation: CASSFLTGYEQYF. The chain uses TRBV7-2 and TRBJ2-7; no clear D. The CDR3 sequence is 13 residues long. Trimming pared 3 bases from V and 4 bases from J, leaving 10 bases between. Per the germline V gene, CDR1 is SGHTA and CDR2 is FQGNSA.

The V and J genes are TRBV6-1 and TRBJ1-2; a weak D match, TRBD1 (5 bases). V shed 5 bases and J shed 6 bases, with 10 bases lying between them. The CDR3 is 12 residues long. The germline V gene encodes CDR1 MNHNS and CDR2 SASEGT. In DNA, the CDR3 is TGTGCCAGCAGTCACAGGAGGGATGGCTACACCTTC. Residues: CASSHRRDGYTF.

The rearrangement uses TRBV5-4 and TRBJ2-1; 7 positions match TRBD1. Germline V lookup: CDR1 SGHNT, CDR2 YYREEE (reference sequence). Germline trimming cut 2 bases from V and 1 base from J; bases unmatched to any gene: 3. The CDR3 extends over 15 amino acids. The CDR3 spells CASSLRQGSYNEQFF. The CDR3 DNA is TGTGCCAGCAGCTTACGACAGGGTTCCTACAATGAGCAGTTCTTC.

The V and J genes are TRBV5-6 and TRBJ1-5; 7 bases fit TRBD1. Unmatched junction bases numbered 8, after V lost 4 bases and J lost 7 bases. Germline V gene data show CDR1 as SGHDT and CDR2 as YYEEEE. The CDR3 is 14 amino acids. DNA of the CDR3: TGTGCCAGCAGCCTGACAGGGATAGCACAGCCCCAGCATTTT. Protein: CASSLTGIAQPQHF.

This chain uses TRBV25-1 with TRBJ2-2; TRBD1 agrees at 10 bases. CDR3 length: 16 residues. V lost 2 bases to trimming and J lost 3 bases; unmatched junction nucleotides: 3. Per the germline V gene, CDR1 is MGHDK and CDR2 is SYGVNS. CDR3 residues: CASSEGGQGHTGELFF. The CDR3 nucleotides are TGTGCCAGCAGTGAAGGGGGACAGGGGCACACCGGGGAGCTGTTTTTT. The full variable domain, in which reference TRBV25-1 and TRBJ2-2 provide the parts outside the CDR3, is EADIYQTPRYLVIGTGKKITLECSQTMGHDKMYWYQQDPGMELHLIHYSYGVNSTEKGDLSSESTVSRIRTEHFPLTLESARPSHTSQYLCASSEGGQGHTGELFFGEGSRLTVL.

The chain uses TRBV11-2 and TRBJ2-7; D possibly corresponds to TRBD2 (6 bases). Germline lookup yields CDR1 SGHAT and CDR2 FQNNGV. The CDR3 covers 14 residues. Trimming removed 5 bases from V and 2 bases from J, with 13 bases in between. The DNA for the CDR3 is TGTGCCAGCAGCCTGAGCGGGTCCGCCTACGAGCAGTACTTC. Translating gives CASSLSGSAYEQYF.

The V and J genes are TRBV6-1 and TRBJ2-1; TRBD2 matches 15 bases. The junction had 5 bases not matched to a gene; V was cut back by 4 bases and J by 7 bases. CDR1 MNHNS and CDR2 SASEGT come from the germline V gene. This CDR3 contains 16 residues. CDR3: CASSAVGLAGGNEQFF. The CDR3 coding sequence is TGTGCCAGCAGTGCCGTCGGACTAGCGGGGGGGAATGAGCAGTTCTTC.

This sequence joins TRBV15 and TRBJ1-3; possibly TRBD1 for D (5 bases). Looked up from germline, CDR1 is LNHNV and CDR2 is YYDKDF (reference sequence). This CDR3 comprises 14 residues. Trimming pared 1 base from V and 4 bases from J, leaving 8 bases between. CDR3 DNA sequence: TGTGCCACCAGCAGAGTCGACAGCGGAAACACCATATATTTT. Encoded protein: CATSRVDSGNTIYF.

The CDR3 is CASSLRQIRETQYF. The CDR3 DNA is TGTGCCAGCAGCTTACGACAGATCCGAGAGACCCAGTACTTC. The chain carries TRBV28 and TRBJ2-5; D possibly corresponds to TRBD1 (5 bases). In germline, CDR1 is MDHEN, CDR2 SYDVKM. With 6 bases removed from V and 4 bases from J, the gap between germline ends came to 15 bases. CDR3 size: 14 residues.

The gene calls are TRBV2 and TRBJ1-4; possibly TRBD1 for D (5 bases). Deletions cut 6 bases from V and 15 bases from J, with 14 bases between. Germline V gene sequence: CDR1 SNHLY, CDR2 FYNNEI. The CDR3 length is 11 residues. In nucleotides, the CDR3 is TGTGCCAGCAGCCGAGATGACAGATTGTTTTTT. It translates to CASSRDDRLFF.

V usage is TRBV25-1 and J usage is TRBJ2-3, with 7 bases lining up with TRBD1. Germline loops: CDR1 MGHDK, CDR2 SYGVNS. V trimming: 4 bases; J trimming: 1 base; junction bases outside the gene matches: 5. This CDR3 has 15 residues. The CDR3 reads CASSVQGVRTDTQYF. CDR3 coding DNA: TGTGCCAGCAGTGTTCAGGGGGTGCGCACAGATACGCAGTATTTT. The entire variable domain, with the rest obtained from reference TRBV25-1 and TRBJ2-3, is as follows: EADIYQTPRYLVIGTGKKITLECSQTMGHDKMYWYQQDPGMELHLIHYSYGVNSTEKGDLSSESTVSRIRTEHFPLTLESARPSHTSQYLCASSVQGVRTDTQYFGPGTRLTVL.

The genes are TRBV19 and TRBJ1-1, with a weak D call TRBD1 (6 bases). This CDR3 spans 15 amino acids. Deletions cut 1 base from V and 1 base from J, with 10 bases between. Germline CDR1 and CDR2: LNHDA and SQIVND (reference sequence). In DNA, the CDR3 is TGTGCCAGTAGTATAGCTGGACAGCCGAACACTGAAGCTTTCTTT. This translates into CASSIAGQPNTEAFF.

The V and J genes are TRBV6-1 and TRBJ1-4; tentatively, D is TRBD1 (6 bases). Germline CDR1 reads MNHNS; CDR2 reads SASEGT. The V gene lost 3 bases and the J gene lost 7 bases, with 12 bases spanning the gap. The CDR3 length is 14 residues. The CDR3 sequence is CASSESRGGEKLFF. The CDR3, as DNA: TGTGCCAGCAGTGAGAGCAGGGGTGGTGAAAAACTGTTTTTT.